The 21 T cell receptor beta chains below come from one sample, sequenced in a study of blood T cell repertoires in COVID-19. Some clones are missing from TCRdb's copy, which holds only in-frame ones; the method was immunoSEQ multiplex PCR. The repertoire holds roughly 160,000 clones, with 84% as singletons. What was sequenced was peripheral blood. Every receptor here comes from a woman of 80 years or more with COVID-19, enrolled during active disease.

The rearrangement joins TRBV7-9 to TRBJ1-2; D is ambiguous. CDR1 and CDR2 from the germline V gene are SEHNR and FQNEAQ (reference sequence). CDR3 length: 17 residues. The ends were cut back, 5 bases at V and 6 bases at J, with 25 bases in the middle. The CDR3 DNA follows: TGTGCCAGCAGCCCTAGTGGGAGCGTGGCGGGAATTGATGGCTACACCTTC. Encoded protein: CASSPSGSVAGIDGYTF.

The CDR3 coding sequence is TGTGCCAGTAGTCCACCCAAGACTAGCGCGACCTACGAGCAGTACTTC. Its translation: CASSPPKTSATYEQYF. This chain connects TRBV19 to TRBJ2-7; 8 bases map to TRBD2. This CDR3 has 16 amino acids. The germline CDR1 and CDR2 sequences are LNHDA and SQIVND (reference sequence). The V segment lost 5 bases and the J segment 2 bases; nucleotides outside the gene matches: 11.

This clone was recorded only once. The chain joins TRBV5-6 to TRBJ1-1, with unresolved D. V lost 1 base and J 3 bases, leaving 7 bases between the germline ends. The CDR3 is 13 amino acids. CDR1 is SGHDT, CDR2 YYEEEE, per germline. CDR3 protein: CASSLWRHTEAFF. CDR3 sequence (DNA): TGTGCCAGCAGCTTGTGGAGACACACTGAAGCTTTCTTT.

The J gene is TRBJ1-2, the V gene TRBV3-1 (or the pseudogene TRBV3-2); 7 positions agree with TRBD1. The CDR3 covers 12 residues. CDR1 LGHDT and CDR2 YNNKEL come from the germline V gene (reference sequence). The ends lost 5 bases at V and 8 bases at J; junction bases unmatched: 5. CDR3 loop: CASSYRTGGYTF. The CDR3, as DNA: TGTGCCAGCAGCTATCGGACAGGAGGCTACACCTTC.

The chain carries TRBV7-2 and TRBJ2-7; 9 nucleotides line up with TRBD2. The V gene's germline CDR1 is SGHTA and CDR2 FQGNSA. V was clipped by 3 bases and J by 2 bases; unmatched bases: 14. This CDR3 region has 18 residues. Here the CDR3 DNA reads TGTGCCAGCAGCTTTCGGCTAGCGGGGCCTACACAACCCTACGAGCAGTACTTC. Encoded protein: CASSFRLAGPTQPYEQYF.

The gene calls are TRBV10-3 and TRBJ2-7; 7 nucleotides line up with TRBD1. The V gene's germline CDR1 is ENHRY and CDR2 SYGVKD. V lost 10 bases to trimming and J lost 2 bases; unmatched junction nucleotides: 8. The CDR3 has 13 residues. The CDR3 sequence: CATNRDSTYEQYF. For the CDR3, the DNA is TGTGCCACTAACCGGGACAGCACCTACGAGCAGTACTTC.

The chain combines TRBV7-2 with TRBJ2-6, with a weak D call TRBD2 (5 bases). The V end was cut by 11 bases, the J end by 0 bases, with 17 bases between. Per the germline V gene, CDR1 is SGHTA and CDR2 is FQGNSA. The CDR3 runs 16 residues. DNA of the CDR3: TGTGCCGGCGGGCAAGGAGGCACCTCTGGGGCCAACGTCCTGACTTTC. Its protein is CAGGQGGTSGANVLTF.

The chain has TRBV2 and TRBJ1-2; D is unclear. The CDR3 length is 11 residues. CDR1 and CDR2 (germline): SNHLY, FYNNEI. Trimming left V 4 bases short and J 8 bases short, with 8 bases between. The CDR3 DNA follows: TGTGCCAGCAGTGCAGGCGGGGGCTACACCTTC. It translates to CASSAGGGYTF.

This clone was recorded once. The V call is TRBV12-5, the J call TRBJ1-1; TRBD1 is a possible D gene (5 bases). With 7 bases removed from V and 6 bases from J, the gap between germline ends came to 21 bases. The CDR3 contains 15 residues. CDR1 is LGHNT and CDR2 is FRNRAP in the germline V gene. DNA of the CDR3: TGTGCTAGTGCCCCTAATCGCCCCAGGGCCTCTGAAGCTTTCTTT. It specifies CASAPNRPRASEAFF.

V and J are TRBV3-1 (or the pseudogene TRBV3-2) and TRBJ2-3, with 9 bases aligning to TRBD2. Germline trimming cut 1 base from V and 4 bases from J; bases unmatched to any gene: 9. The CDR3 contains 17 residues. CDR1 LGHDT and CDR2 YNNKEL come from the germline V gene (reference sequence). The CDR3 reads CASSQGGLKRGADTQYF. The CDR3 DNA reads as TGTGCCAGCAGCCAAGGGGGTCTGAAGCGGGGGGCAGATACGCAGTATTTT.

The chain employs TRBV27 and TRBJ2-3, with unresolved D. The V gene lost 3 bases and the J gene lost 2 bases, with 6 bases spanning the gap. Looked up from germline, CDR1 is MNHEY and CDR2 is SMNVEV (reference sequence). The CDR3 contains 13 residues. The CDR3 DNA reads TGTGCCAGCAGTTTCCAGGCCACAGATACGCAGTATTTT. Protein sequence: CASSFQATDTQYF.

The chain links TRBV5-1 to TRBJ2-7; 10 bases align to TRBD2. With 4 bases clipped from V and 2 bases from J, the junction kept 6 bases outside the gene matches. This CDR3 is built from 15 residues. Per the germline V gene, CDR1 is SGHRS and CDR2 is YFSETQ. The CDR3 coding sequence is TGCGCCAGCAGCCTAGCGGGAGTTCGCACCTACGAGCAGTACTTC. Its protein product is CASSLAGVRTYEQYF.

This chain links TRBV18 with TRBJ1-2; D is possibly TRBD1 (6 bases). Germline-derived CDR1 and CDR2 are KGHSH and LQKENI. Trimming stripped 1 base from V and 7 bases from J, with 13 bases between. The CDR3 spans 14 residues. Written as DNA, the CDR3 is TGTGCCAGCTCACCACTGCCAGGGGTGCGTGGCTACACCTTC. Encoded protein: CASSPLPGVRGYTF. The complete variable domain, with remaining parts taken from reference TRBV18 and TRBJ1-2, reads NAGVMQNPRHLVRRRGQEARLRCSPMKGHSHVYWYRQLPEEGLKFMVYLQKENIIDESGMPKERFSAEFPKEGPSILRIQQVVRGDSAAYFCASSPLPGVRGYTFGSGTRLTVV.

The chain uses TRBV27 and TRBJ2-5; 11 nucleotides line up with TRBD2. In germline, CDR1 is MNHEY, CDR2 SMNVEV (reference sequence). This CDR3 region has 14 residues. V lost 6 bases, J lost 6 bases, and 6 bases stayed unmatched. CDR3 DNA: TGTGCCAGCAGGGTTAGCGGGAGGGCTCAGACCCAGTACTTC. Its protein is CASRVSGRAQTQYF.

This chain connects TRBV5-4 to TRBJ2-6, with D possibly matching TRBD1 (7 bases). This CDR3 is 18 amino acids long. Germline CDR1 is SGHNT and CDR2 is YYREEE (reference sequence). Trimming left V 5 bases short and J 1 base short, with 19 bases between. CDR3 sequence reads: CASRGGQPNRSGANVLTF. As DNA, the CDR3 is TGTGCCAGCAGGGGGGGACAGCCCAACCGATCTGGGGCCAACGTCCTGACTTTC.

The chain has TRBV5-6 and TRBJ2-5, with 9 bases that match TRBD1. Trimming took 4 bases from V and 4 from J; bases not matched to a gene: 11. This CDR3 spans 16 amino acids. Germline V lookup: CDR1 SGHDT, CDR2 YYEEEE. The CDR3 DNA reads TGTGCCAGCAGCACCCTGGGACAGGGCAGTGCAGAGACCCAGTACTTC. As protein: CASSTLGQGSAETQYF.

The chain recombines TRBV19 with TRBJ2-7; no reliable D call. This CDR3 is 14 amino acids long. V lost 6 bases, J lost 2 bases, and 14 bases lay in between. Germline assignment: CDR1 LNHDA and CDR2 SQIVND (reference sequence). Written as DNA, the CDR3 is TGTGCCAGTAGAACGTCGGCAGGAACCTACGAGCAGTACTTC. It yields the protein CASRTSAGTYEQYF.

The CDR3 loop reads CATSDPQVSNDEQFF. CDR3 sequence (DNA): TGTGCCACCAGTGACCCCCAGGTGAGCAATGATGAGCAGTTCTTC. The rearrangement links TRBV24-1 to TRBJ2-1; D unclear. The CDR3 is 15 amino acids. Trimming took 4 bases from V and 8 from J, leaving 17 bases between them. In germline, CDR1 is KGHDR, CDR2 SFDVKD.

J is TRBJ2-2 and V is TRBV27; 7 bases match TRBD1. The CDR3 runs 18 residues. Germline CDR1 MNHEY, CDR2 SMNVEV (reference sequence). Trimming removed 2 bases from V and 2 bases from J; junction bases left unmatched: 11. The CDR3 spells CASSLRGQILDNTGELFF. The CDR3 DNA reads TGTGCCAGCAGTTTAAGGGGACAGATCCTGGACAACACCGGGGAGCTGTTTTTT.

The rearrangement joins TRBV20-1 to TRBJ2-7; 8 bases match TRBD2. Per germline, CDR1 DFQATT and CDR2 SNEGSKA (reference sequence). With 4 bases clipped from V and 11 bases from J, the junction kept 7 bases outside the gene matches. The CDR3 extends over 11 amino acids. The CDR3 DNA reads as TGCAGTGCTACTCAGCGGGGGAGGGAGTACTTC. Its protein product is CSATQRGREYF.

The chain employs TRBV4-2 and TRBJ2-7; 7 positions agree with TRBD2. The junction had 11 bases not matched to a gene; V was cut back by 1 base and J by 2 bases. CDR1 and CDR2 (germline): LGHNA, YNFKEQ. The CDR3 extends over 17 amino acids. For the CDR3, the DNA is TGTGCCAGCAGCCAAGCGGGAGGCCGAGCCGAACCCTACGAGCAGTACTTC. This gives the protein CASSQAGGRAEPYEQYF.